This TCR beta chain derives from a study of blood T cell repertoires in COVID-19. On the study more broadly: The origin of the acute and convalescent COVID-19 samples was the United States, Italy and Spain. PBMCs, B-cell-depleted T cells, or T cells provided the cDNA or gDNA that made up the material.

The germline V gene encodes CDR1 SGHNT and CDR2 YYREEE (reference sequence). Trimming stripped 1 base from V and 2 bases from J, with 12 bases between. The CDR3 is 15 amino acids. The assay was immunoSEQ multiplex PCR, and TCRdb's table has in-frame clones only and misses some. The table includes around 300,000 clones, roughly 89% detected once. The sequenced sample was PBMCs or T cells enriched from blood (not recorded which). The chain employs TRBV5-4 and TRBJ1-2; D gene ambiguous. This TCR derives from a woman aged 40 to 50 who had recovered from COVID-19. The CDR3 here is CASSLRYGGNYGYTF. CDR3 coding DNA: TGTGCCAGCAGCTTGCGGTACGGCGGCAACTATGGCTACACCTTC. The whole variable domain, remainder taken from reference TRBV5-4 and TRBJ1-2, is ETGVTQSPTHLIKTRGQQVTLRCSSQSGHNTVSWYQQALGQGPQFIFQYYREEENGRGNFPPRFSGLQFPNYSSELNVNALELDDSALYLCASSLRYGGNYGYTFGSGTRLTVV.